The clone carrying this T cell receptor (beta chain) was recorded only once. TCRdb's copy holds only in-frame clones and misses some; the assay was immunoSEQ multiplex PCR. The sample has 250,000 to 300,000 clones; approximately 88% are singletons. This entry is derived from a study of blood T cell repertoires in COVID-19. CDR3 length: 13 amino acids. V shed 8 bases and J shed 2 bases, with 9 bases lying between them. Sequenced sample: peripheral blood. The receptor was isolated from a man aged 45-65 years with acute or convalescent COVID-19. The chain recombines TRBV12-3 or TRBV12-4 with TRBJ2-2; D is perhaps TRBD2 (5 bases). The CDR3 DNA reads as TGTGCCAGCCCCCGGGGAAACACCGGGGAGCTGTTTTTT. This sequence encodes CASPRGNTGELFF.